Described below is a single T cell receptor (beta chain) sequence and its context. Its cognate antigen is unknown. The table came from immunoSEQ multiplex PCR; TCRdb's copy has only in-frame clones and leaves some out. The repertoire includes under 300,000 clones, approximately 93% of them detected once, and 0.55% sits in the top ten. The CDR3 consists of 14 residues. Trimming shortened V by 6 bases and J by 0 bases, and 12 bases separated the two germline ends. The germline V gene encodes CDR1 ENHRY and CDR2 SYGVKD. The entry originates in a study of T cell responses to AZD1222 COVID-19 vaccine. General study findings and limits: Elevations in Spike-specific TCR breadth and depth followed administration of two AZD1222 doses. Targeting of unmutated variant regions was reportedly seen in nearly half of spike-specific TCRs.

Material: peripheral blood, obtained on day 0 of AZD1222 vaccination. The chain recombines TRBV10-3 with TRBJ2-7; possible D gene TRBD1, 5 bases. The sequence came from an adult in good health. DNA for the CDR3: TGTGCCATCAGCGCCCCGGACATCTCCTACGAGCAGTACTTC. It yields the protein CAISAPDISYEQYF.